Below, one TCR beta chain is given with its context. The source of the sample is a study of blood T cell repertoires in COVID-19. Looking at the study overall: Researchers got acute and convalescent COVID-19 samples from the United States, Italy and Spain. In each case, the material was cDNA or gDNA derived from T cells, B-cell-depleted T cells, or PBMCs.

Original processing notes: Estimated nucleated cell counts came from reference gene primer amplification. Sequencing used immunoSEQ multiplex PCR; TCRdb keeps in-frame clones, though not all of them. The V and J calls and clone size are taken from that table; D and trimming were inferred from the DNA. The data hold over 400,000 clones, with about nine tenths observed a single time. The V gene's germline CDR1 is KGHSH and CDR2 LQKENI. V dropped 6 bases and J dropped 0; count of bases not matched to a gene: 8. The CDR3 totals 16 residues. The sample comprised peripheral blood. The chain combines TRBV18 with TRBJ1-1, with 9 bases lining up with TRBD1. This sequence was found in a woman in her thirties with active or convalescent COVID-19. CDR3: CASSGGQGPLNTEAFF. The DNA of the CDR3 is TGTGCCAGCTCGGGAGGACAGGGGCCATTGAACACTGAAGCTTTCTTT. Using reference TRBV18 and TRBJ1-1 for the parts outside the CDR3, the full variable domain is NAGVMQNPRHLVRRRGQEARLRCSPMKGHSHVYWYRQLPEEGLKFMVYLQKENIIDESGMPKERFSAEFPKEGPSILRIQQVVRGDSAAYFCASSGGQGPLNTEAFFGQGTRLTVV.